A selection of T cell receptor beta chains follows, all from one sample in a study of shared clonotypes between healthy human individuals. Data came from immunoSEQ multiplex PCR; TCRdb stores just in-frame clones and leaves some out. This table has 700,000 or so clones, about two thirds appearing once. Sequencing used memory CD4+ T cells sorted from blood. Every receptor here comes from a woman aged 30 to 39 in good health. Each CDR3 is given with its conserved first and last residue. D genes are given only for firm matches. Size tells how often a clone was seen (once, few, many) or the class of an expanded clone, and some rows leave it out.

>.|TRBJ1-4|TRBV27|.
TGTGCCAGCAGTTTTCAGGGGTTCCCTAATGAAAAACTGTTTTTT
CASSFQGFPNEKLFF
>.|TRBJ2-3|TRBV7-7|.
TGTGCCAGCAGCTTAGTCCCAGGGGCCCCAGATACGCAGTATTTT
CASSLVPGAPDTQYF
>.|TRBJ2-7|TRBV7-8|.
TGTGCCAGCAGCAACCGGGACTCTAACTACGAGCAGTACTTC
CASSNRDSNYEQYF
>.|TRBJ2-4|TRBV5-1|.
TGCGCCAGCAGCTTTCCCGATGACAGGCATACCTTC
CASSFPDDRHTF
>TRBD2|TRBJ2-4|TRBV10-3|.
TGTGCCATCTGGGGACTACCCAAAAACATTCAGTACTTC
CAIWGLPKNIQYF
>.|TRBJ2-6|TRBV18|.
TGTGCCAGCTCATCATCTGGGGCCAACGTCCTGACTTTC
CASSSSGANVLTF
>TRBD2|TRBJ2-7|TRBV28|.
TGTGCCAGCAGTTTAACCACTAGCGGGAGTAAGAACGAGCAGTACTTC
CASSLTTSGSKNEQYF
>TRBD1|TRBJ2-5|TRBV2|.
TGTGCCAGCAGCGACCGGACAGGGAAAGAGACCCAGTACTTC
CASSDRTGKETQYF
>TRBD2|TRBJ2-2|TRBV6-1|.
TGTGCCAGCGTATCGGGAGGTTTCACTACCGGGGAGCTGTTTTTT
CASVSGGFTTGELFF
>.|TRBJ2-7|TRBV4-2|.
TGTGCCAGCAGCCAAGAATGGAGCGACACCTACGAGCAGTACTTC
CASSQEWSDTYEQYF
>.|TRBJ2-1|TRBV15|.
TGTGCCACCCGCGGGGCAGAAGAGTACAATGAGCAGTTCTTC
CATRGAEEYNEQFF
>.|TRBJ2-7|TRBV15|.
TGTGCCACCAGCAGAGACGGAGCATCCTACGAGCAGTACTTC
CATSRDGASYEQYF
>TRBD1|TRBJ2-2|TRBV10-1|.
TGCGCCAGCAGTCGCCGGGACAGGGGTCTTGGGGAGCTGTTTTTT
CASSRRDRGLGELFF
>.|TRBJ1-2|TRBV7-2|few
TGTGCCAGCAGCCGTCATGGGGGGGGTATCTATGGCTACACCTTC
CASSRHGGGIYGYTF
>TRBD2|TRBJ2-1|TRBV5-1|.
TGCGCCAGCAGCTTGGTTCGGGAGGAGGGGAATGAGCAGTTCTTC
CASSLVREEGNEQFF
>TRBD2|TRBJ2-3|TRBV11-1|.
TGTGCCAGCAGCTTAGTGGAACTAGCGGGAGCAGATACGCAGTATTTT
CASSLVELAGADTQYF
>TRBD2|TRBJ2-3|TRBV9|once
TGTGCCAGCAGCGCCCTTGGGACTAGCGGCACAGATACGCAGTATTTT
CASSALGTSGTDTQYF
>.|TRBJ2-7|TRBV10-3|.
.
CAISTSGVVEQYF
>.|TRBJ1-1|TRBV23-1|.
TGCGCCAGCAGTCAATCAGAATCTAACACTGAAGCTTTCTTT
CASSQSESNTEAFF
>.|TRBJ2-7|TRBV11-2|.
TGTGCCAGCAGCCAATCGCCCGTGGGGGGCGAGCAGTACTTC
CASSQSPVGGEQYF
>.|TRBJ2-1|TRBV25-1|.
TGTGCCAGCAGTTCCCCGCCGGGCTACAATGAGCAGTTCTTC
CASSSPPGYNEQFF
>TRBD1|TRBJ2-7|TRBV6-1|few
TGTGCCAGCAGTGGTATGGACAGGCTCTCCTACGAGCAGTACTTC
CASSGMDRLSYEQYF
>.|TRBJ2-3|TRBV6-1|.
TGTGCCAGCAGTGCGGGGAGCTTGGGGGGCACAGATACGCAGTATTTT
CASSAGSLGGTDTQYF
>.|TRBJ2-7|TRBV9|.
TGTGCCAGCAGCGTAGCAGAGATCGGGTACGAGCAGTACTTC
CASSVAEIGYEQYF
>TRBD1|TRBJ1-5|TRBV19|.
TGTGCCAGTCAATACCGGGACAGGGGGCAGTTTAGAGGGAATCAGCCCCAGCATTTT
CASQYRDRGQFRGNQPQHF
>TRBD2|TRBJ2-7|TRBV6-5|.
TGTGCCAGCAGTTGGGGGGGAGGTGCTACCTCCGAGCAGTACTTC
CASSWGGGATSEQYF
>TRBD1|TRBJ1-2|TRBV2|few
TGTGCCAGCCGACAGGGGCAGGACTATGGCTACACCTTC
CASRQGQDYGYTF
>.|TRBJ1-3|TRBV4-1|.
TGCGCCAGCAGCCAAGATCGCCCTGGAAACACCATATATTTT
CASSQDRPGNTIYF
>.|TRBJ2-1|TRBV2|.
TGTGCCAGCAGTGCTAGATATGAGCAGTTCTTC
CASSARYEQFF
>.|TRBJ2-7|TRBV2|.
TGTGCCAGCAGCTTAGAAGGCGGAGGGACCTACGAGCAGTACTTC
CASSLEGGGTYEQYF
>.|TRBJ2-1|TRBV5-1|.
TGCGCCAGCAGCCACGACCGCCGGGGTGAGCAGTTCTTC
CASSHDRRGEQFF
>TRBD2|TRBJ2-1|TRBV6-1|.
TGTGCCGGGGGTTCAGCGGGAGACGACGATGAGCAGTTCTTC
CAGGSAGDDDEQFF
>TRBD1|TRBJ1-1|TRBV4-2|few
TGTGCCAGCAGCGATAAAAGCCGGGACAGATTCAAAGCTTTCTTT
CASSDKSRDRFKAFF
>.|TRBJ2-1|TRBV5-1|few
TGCGCCAGCAGCTTGGATTTTACCTACAATGAGCAGTTCTTC
CASSLDFTYNEQFF
>.|TRBJ2-1|TRBV27|.
TGTGCCAGCAGTTCCTACCCGACAGACAACAATGAGCAGTTCTTC
CASSSYPTDNNEQFF
>.|TRBJ1-1|TRBV5-4|.
TGTGCCAGCAGCTTGGCAGGGCGGGCTGAAGCTTTCTTT
CASSLAGRAEAFF
>TRBD1|TRBJ1-4|TRBV7-2|.
TGTGCCAGCAGCGTCACAGGGGCAACTAATGAAAAACTGTTTTTT
CASSVTGATNEKLFF
>TRBD2|TRBJ2-7|TRBV2|.
TGTGCCAGCACAAGCGGGACTAGCGGTCCCTACGAGCAGTACTTC
CASTSGTSGPYEQYF
>.|TRBJ2-7|TRBV5-6|.
TGTGCCAGCAGCTTGAAGGACACCCGTTGGGGCGAGCAGTACTTC
CASSLKDTRWGEQYF
>.|TRBJ2-2|TRBV9|many
TGTGCCAGCAGCGTACAGGGAATCGGGGAGCTGTTTTTT
CASSVQGIGELFF
>.|TRBJ2-1|TRBV11-2|.
TGTGCCAGCAGCTTACGGGACGCTTATAGCTCCTACAATGAGCAGTTCTTC
CASSLRDAYSSYNEQFF
>.|TRBJ2-7|TRBV7-2|few
TGTGCCAGCAGTTTCCTCACGGGACAACGGGGATACGAGCAGTACTTC
CASSFLTGQRGYEQYF
>.|TRBJ1-5|TRBV28|.
TGTGCCAGCAGCCTAACAAATCCAGGCAATCAGCCCCAGCATTTT
CASSLTNPGNQPQHF
>.|TRBJ1-5|TRBV29-1|.
TGCAGCGCCGGGGAGGGGATCTTGGGCAATCAGCCCCAGCATTTT
CSAGEGILGNQPQHF
>.|TRBJ1-1|TRBV28|.
TGTGCCAGCAGTTTAAGATCGGCGGGAGGAGCGAACACTGAAGCTTTCTTT
CASSLRSAGGANTEAFF
>.|TRBJ2-1|TRBV19|.
TGTGCCACCAATCGAGAGGGGCAGGGAGACAATGAGCAGTTCTTC
CATNREGQGDNEQFF
>.|TRBJ2-7|TRBV28|.
TGTGCCAGCAGGCGCCCCGACAGGCACTCCTACGAGCAGTACTTC
CASRRPDRHSYEQYF
>.|TRBJ2-1|TRBV10-2|.
TGCGCCAGCAGTACCCTGCTTTACAATGAGCAGTTCTTC
CASSTLLYNEQFF
>.|TRBJ2-7|TRBV6-5|.
TGTGCCAGCAGTTCCCTCTACGAGCAGTACTTC
CASSSLYEQYF
>.|TRBJ1-1|TRBV18|.
TGTGCCAGCTCACCCGGGGTAGATCGGGACACTGAAGCTTTCTTT
CASSPGVDRDTEAFF
>TRBD1|TRBJ1-2|TRBV28|.
TGTGCCAGCAGCCCAACCGGGACAGGGGGAGGCTACACCTTC
CASSPTGTGGGYTF
>TRBD1|TRBJ2-5|TRBV4-1|.
TGCGCCAGCAGCCAGGGTCCAGGGGGCGAAGAGACCCAGTACTTC
CASSQGPGGEETQYF